The clone carrying this TCR beta chain was counted between two and nine times. Trimming took 7 bases from V and 9 from J, leaving 20 bases between them. Looked up from germline, CDR1 is KGHDR and CDR2 is SFDVKD. The CDR3 totals 14 residues. These data are taken from a study of blood T cell repertoires in COVID-19. Study in general: Sites across the United States, Italy and Spain contributed samples from acute and convalescent COVID-19.

The protocol was immunoSEQ multiplex PCR, while the TCRdb copy is restricted to in-frame clones and leaves out a portion. The data hold approximately 210,000 clones, with 90% to 95% observed a single time. This receptor was obtained from a young man with acute or convalescent COVID-19. Material for sequencing was peripheral blood. The chain has TRBV24-1 and TRBJ2-5; D unresolved. The CDR3 region is CATSSATVPWAQYF. The CDR3 DNA follows: TGTGCCACCAGCTCAGCGACGGTTCCTTGGGCCCAGTACTTC.